This paragraph reports one T cell receptor beta chain. This sample is part of a study of cytomegalovirus exposure and HLA in healthy donors. CDR1 SGHTA and CDR2 FQGNSA come from the germline V gene. CDR3 length: 15 amino acids. Trimming cost V 5 bases and J 4 bases; bases outside gene matches: 7. Both 60 Vbeta primers and 13 Jbeta primers went into the PCR. The repertoire was sequenced with immunoSEQ multiplex PCR; TCRdb's copy has only in-frame clones and lacks some. The sample records 65,000 to 90,000 clones, around 75% being singletons. The chain recombines TRBV7-2 with TRBJ2-7, with 11 positions matching TRBD1. The sample comprised PBMCs. The receptor's source is a man aged 40-49 years in good health and CMV-seronegative. CDR3 residues: CASSPGQGAWYEQYF. CDR3 nucleotides: TGTGCCAGCAGCCCCGGACAGGGGGCTTGGTACGAGCAGTACTTC.